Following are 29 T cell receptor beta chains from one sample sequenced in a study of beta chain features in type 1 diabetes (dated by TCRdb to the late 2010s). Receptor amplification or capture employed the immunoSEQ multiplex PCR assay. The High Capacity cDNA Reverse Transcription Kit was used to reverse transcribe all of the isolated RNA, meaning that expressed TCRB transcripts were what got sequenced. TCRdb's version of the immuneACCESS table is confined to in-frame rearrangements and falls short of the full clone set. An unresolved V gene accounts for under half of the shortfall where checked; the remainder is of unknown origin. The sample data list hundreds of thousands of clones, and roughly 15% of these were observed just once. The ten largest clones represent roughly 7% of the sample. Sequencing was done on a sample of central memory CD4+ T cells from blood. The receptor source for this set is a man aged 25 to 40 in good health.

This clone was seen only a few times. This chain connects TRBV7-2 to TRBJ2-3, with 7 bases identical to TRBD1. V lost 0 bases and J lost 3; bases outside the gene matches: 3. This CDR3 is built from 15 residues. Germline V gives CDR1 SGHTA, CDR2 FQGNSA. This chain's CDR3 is CASSLAGTATDTQYF. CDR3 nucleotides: TGTGCCAGCAGCTTAGCGGGGACAGCAACAGATACGCAGTATTTT.

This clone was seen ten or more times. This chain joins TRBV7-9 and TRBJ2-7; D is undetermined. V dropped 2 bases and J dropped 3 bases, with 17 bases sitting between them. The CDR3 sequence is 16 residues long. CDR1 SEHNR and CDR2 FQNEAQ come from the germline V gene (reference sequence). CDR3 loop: CASSLLGSRPHYEQYF. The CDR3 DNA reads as TGTGCCAGCAGCTTACTCGGAAGTAGACCCCACTACGAGCAGTACTTC. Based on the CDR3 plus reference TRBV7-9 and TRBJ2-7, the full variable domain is DTGVSQNPRHKITKRGQNVTFRCDPISEHNRLYWYRQTLGQGPEFLTYFQNEAQLEKSRLLSDRFSAERPKGSFSTLEIQRTEQGDSAMYLCASSLLGSRPHYEQYFGPGTRLTVT.

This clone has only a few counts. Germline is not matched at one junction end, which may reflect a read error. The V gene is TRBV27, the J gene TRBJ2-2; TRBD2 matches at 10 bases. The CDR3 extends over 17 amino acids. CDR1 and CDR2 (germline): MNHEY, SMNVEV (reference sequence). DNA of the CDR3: TGTGCCAGCAGTTTTAGGCCTAGCGGGAGCCACACCCGGGAGCTGTTTTTT. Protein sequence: CASSFRPSGSHTRELFF.

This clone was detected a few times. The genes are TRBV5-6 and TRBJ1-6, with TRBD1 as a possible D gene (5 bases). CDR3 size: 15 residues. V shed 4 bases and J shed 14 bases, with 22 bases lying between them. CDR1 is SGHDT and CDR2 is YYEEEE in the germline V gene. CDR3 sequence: CASSLFGTRGGTLHF. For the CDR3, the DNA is TGTGCCAGCAGCCTGTTCGGAACGCGTGGGGGGACCCTCCACTTT.

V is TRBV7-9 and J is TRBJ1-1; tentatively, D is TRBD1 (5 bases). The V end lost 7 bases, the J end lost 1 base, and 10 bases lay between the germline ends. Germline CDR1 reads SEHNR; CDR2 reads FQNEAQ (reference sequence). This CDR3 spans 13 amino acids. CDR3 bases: TGTGCCAGCAATCCACAGGAGAACACTGAAGCTTTCTTT. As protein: CASNPQENTEAFF.

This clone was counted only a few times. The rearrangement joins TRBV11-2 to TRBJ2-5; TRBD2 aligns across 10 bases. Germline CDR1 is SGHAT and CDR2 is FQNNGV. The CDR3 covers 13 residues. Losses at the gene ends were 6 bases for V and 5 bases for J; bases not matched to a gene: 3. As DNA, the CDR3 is TGTGCCAGCAGTCCTAGCGGGAGTGAGACCCAGTACTTC. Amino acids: CASSPSGSETQYF.

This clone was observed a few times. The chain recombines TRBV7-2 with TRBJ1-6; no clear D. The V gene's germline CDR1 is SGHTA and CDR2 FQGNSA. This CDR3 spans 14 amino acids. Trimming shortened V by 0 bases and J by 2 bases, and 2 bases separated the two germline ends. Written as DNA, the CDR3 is TGTGCCAGCAGCTTAGCAACCTATAATTCACCCCTCCACTTT. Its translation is CASSLATYNSPLHF. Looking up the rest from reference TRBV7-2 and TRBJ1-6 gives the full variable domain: GAGVSQSPSNKVTEKGKDVELRCDPISGHTALYWYRQSLGQGLEFLIYFQGNSAPDKSGLPSDRFSAERTGGSVSTLTIQRTQQEDSAVYLCASSLATYNSPLHFGNGTRLTVT.

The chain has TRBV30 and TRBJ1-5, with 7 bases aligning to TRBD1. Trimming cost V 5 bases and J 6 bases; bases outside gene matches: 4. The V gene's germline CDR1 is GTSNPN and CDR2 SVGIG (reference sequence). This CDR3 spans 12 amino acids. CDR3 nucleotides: TGTGCCTGGGGGACAGAATTTCAGCCCCAGCATTTT. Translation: CAWGTEFQPQHF.

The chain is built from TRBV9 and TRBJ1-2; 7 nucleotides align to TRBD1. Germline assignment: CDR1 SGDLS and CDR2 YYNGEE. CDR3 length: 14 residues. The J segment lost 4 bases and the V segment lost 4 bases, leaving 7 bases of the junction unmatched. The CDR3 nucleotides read TGTGCCAGCAGCCCAGGACAGGCGGGCTATGGCTACACCTTC. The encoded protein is CASSPGQAGYGYTF.

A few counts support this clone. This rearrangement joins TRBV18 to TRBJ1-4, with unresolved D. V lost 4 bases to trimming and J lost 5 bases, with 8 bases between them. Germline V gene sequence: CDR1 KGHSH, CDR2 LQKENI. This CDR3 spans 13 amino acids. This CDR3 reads CASSRNRNEKLFF. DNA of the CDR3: TGTGCCAGCTCACGAAACAGAAATGAAAAACTGTTTTTT.

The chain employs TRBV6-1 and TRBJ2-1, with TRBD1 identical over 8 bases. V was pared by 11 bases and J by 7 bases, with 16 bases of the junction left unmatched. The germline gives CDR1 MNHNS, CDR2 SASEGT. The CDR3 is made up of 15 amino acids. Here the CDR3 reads CAVNLGQGSRNEQFF. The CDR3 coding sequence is TGTGCCGTCAACCTAGGACAGGGCAGTAGGAATGAGCAGTTCTTC.

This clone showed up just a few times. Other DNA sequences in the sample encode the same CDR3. CDR3 coding DNA: TGTGCCAGCTCCGGGGCCGGGACAGGGGGCTACGAGCAGTACTTC. Amino acids: CASSGAGTGGYEQYF. This sequence joins TRBV18 and TRBJ2-7; 11 bases are a match to TRBD1. V lost 6 bases to trimming and J lost 3 bases; unmatched junction nucleotides: 7. The CDR3 has 15 amino acids. Germline CDR1 reads KGHSH; CDR2 reads LQKENI.

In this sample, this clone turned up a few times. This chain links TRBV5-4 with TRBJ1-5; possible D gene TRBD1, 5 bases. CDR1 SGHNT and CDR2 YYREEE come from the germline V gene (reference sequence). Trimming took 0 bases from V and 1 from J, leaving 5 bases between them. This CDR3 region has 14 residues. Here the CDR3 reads CASSLAGSNQPQHF. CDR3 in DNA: TGTGCCAGCAGCTTGGCAGGGAGCAATCAGCCCCAGCATTTT.

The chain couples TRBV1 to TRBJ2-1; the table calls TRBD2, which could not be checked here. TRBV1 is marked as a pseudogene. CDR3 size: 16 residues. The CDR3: CTSSQVAAGGYNEQFF. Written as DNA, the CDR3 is TGCACCAGCAGCCAAGTGGCAGCGGGAGGCTACAATGAGCAGTTCTTC.

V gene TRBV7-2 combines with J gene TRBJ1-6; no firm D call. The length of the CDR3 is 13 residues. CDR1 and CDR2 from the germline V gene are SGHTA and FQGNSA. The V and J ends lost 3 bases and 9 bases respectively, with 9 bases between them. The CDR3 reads CASSLDSPSPLHF. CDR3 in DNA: TGTGCCAGCAGCTTGGACTCGCCTTCACCCCTCCACTTT.

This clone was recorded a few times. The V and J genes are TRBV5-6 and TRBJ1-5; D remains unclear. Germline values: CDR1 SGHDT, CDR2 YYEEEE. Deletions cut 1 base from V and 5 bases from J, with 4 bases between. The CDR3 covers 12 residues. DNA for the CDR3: TGTGCCAGCAGCTTGTTGGATCAGCCCCAGCATTTT. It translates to CASSLLDQPQHF.

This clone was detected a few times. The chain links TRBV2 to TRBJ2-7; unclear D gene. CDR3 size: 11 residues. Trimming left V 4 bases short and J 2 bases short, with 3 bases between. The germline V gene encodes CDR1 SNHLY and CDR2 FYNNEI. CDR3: CASSATYEQYF. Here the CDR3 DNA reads TGTGCCAGCAGTGCGACCTACGAGCAGTACTTC.

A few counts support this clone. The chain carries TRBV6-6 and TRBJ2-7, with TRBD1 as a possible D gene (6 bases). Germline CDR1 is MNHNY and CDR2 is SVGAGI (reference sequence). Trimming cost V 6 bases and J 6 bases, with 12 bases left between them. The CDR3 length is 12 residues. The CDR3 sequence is CASSLTGSEQYV. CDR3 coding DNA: TGTGCCAGCAGCCTAACAGGGTCCGAGCAGTACGTC.

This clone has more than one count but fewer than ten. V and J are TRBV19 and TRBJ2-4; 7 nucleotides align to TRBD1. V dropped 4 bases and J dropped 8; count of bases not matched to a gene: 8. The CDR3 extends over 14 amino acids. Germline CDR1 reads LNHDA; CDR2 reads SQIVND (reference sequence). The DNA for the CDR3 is TGTGCCAGTAGTACGGCAGGGGGTATGGACATTCAGTACTTC. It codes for CASSTAGGMDIQYF.

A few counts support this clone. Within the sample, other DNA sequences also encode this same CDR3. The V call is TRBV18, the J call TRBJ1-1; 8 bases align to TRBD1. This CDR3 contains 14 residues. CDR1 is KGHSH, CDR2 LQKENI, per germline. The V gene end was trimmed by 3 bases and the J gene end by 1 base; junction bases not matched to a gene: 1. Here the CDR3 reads CASSPGTGNTEAFF. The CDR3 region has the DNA TGTGCCAGCTCACCTGGGACAGGGAACACTGAAGCTTTCTTT.

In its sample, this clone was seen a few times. The CDR3 bases are TGTGCCAGCAGCTTAAGACTTCCAGGACAGACTAATGAAAAACTGTTTTTT. Encoded protein: CASSLRLPGQTNEKLFF. The gene calls are TRBV7-6 and TRBJ1-4; perhaps TRBD1 as D (6 bases). V gave up 2 bases and J gave up 2 bases, with 15 bases separating them. The CDR3 extends over 17 amino acids. The germline CDR1 and CDR2 sequences are SGHVS and FNYEAQ. Variable domain in full (rest from reference TRBV7-6 and TRBJ1-4): GAGVSQSPRYKVTKRGQDVALRCDPISGHVSLYWYRQALGQGPEFLTYFNYEAQQDKSGLPNDRFSAERPEGSISTLTIQRTEQRDSAMYRCASSLRLPGQTNEKLFFGSGTQLSVL.

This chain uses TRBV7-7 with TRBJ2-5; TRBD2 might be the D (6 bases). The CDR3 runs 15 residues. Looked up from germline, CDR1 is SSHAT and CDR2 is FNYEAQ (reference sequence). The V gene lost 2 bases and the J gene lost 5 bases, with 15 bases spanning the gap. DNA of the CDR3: TGTGCCAGCAGCTTACGCCAGACTAGTTGGGAGACCCAGTACTTC. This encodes CASSLRQTSWETQYF. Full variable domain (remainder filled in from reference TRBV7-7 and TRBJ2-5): GAGVSQSPRYKVTKRGQDVTLRCDPISSHATLYWYQQALGQGPEFLTYFNYEAQPDKSGLPSDRFSAERPEGSISTLTIQRTEQRDSAMYRCASSLRQTSWETQYFGPGTRLLVL.

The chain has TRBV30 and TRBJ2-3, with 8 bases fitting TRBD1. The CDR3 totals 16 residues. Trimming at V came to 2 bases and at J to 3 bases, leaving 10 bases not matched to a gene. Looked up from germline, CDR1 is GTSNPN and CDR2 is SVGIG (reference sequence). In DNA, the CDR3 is TGTGCCTGGAGTCTAGGACAGGGCTGGGGTACAGATACGCAGTATTTT. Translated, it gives CAWSLGQGWGTDTQYF.

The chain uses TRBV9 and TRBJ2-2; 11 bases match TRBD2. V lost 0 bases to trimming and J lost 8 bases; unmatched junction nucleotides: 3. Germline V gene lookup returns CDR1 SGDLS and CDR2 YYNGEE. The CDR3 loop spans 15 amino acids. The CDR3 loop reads CASSVELAGVGELFF. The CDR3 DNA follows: TGTGCCAGCAGCGTAGAACTAGCGGGAGTTGGGGAGCTGTTTTTT.

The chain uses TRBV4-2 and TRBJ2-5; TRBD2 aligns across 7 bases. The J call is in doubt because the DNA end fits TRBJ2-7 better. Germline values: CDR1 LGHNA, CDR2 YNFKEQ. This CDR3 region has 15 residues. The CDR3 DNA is TGTGCCAGCAGCCAAGGAGTCGGACTAGTGAACGAGCAGTACTTC. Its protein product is CASSQGVGLVNEQYF.

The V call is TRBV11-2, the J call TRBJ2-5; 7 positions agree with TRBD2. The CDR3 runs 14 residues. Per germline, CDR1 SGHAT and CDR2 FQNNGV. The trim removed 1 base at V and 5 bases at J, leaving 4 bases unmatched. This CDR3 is CASSLAGGSETQYF. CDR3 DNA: TGTGCCAGCAGCTTAGCGGGAGGTTCGGAGACCCAGTACTTC.

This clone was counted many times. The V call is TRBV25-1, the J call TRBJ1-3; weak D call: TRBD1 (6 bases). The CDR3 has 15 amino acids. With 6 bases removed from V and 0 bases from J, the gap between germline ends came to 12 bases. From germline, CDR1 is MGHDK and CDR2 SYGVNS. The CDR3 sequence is CASSAGGFSGNTIYF. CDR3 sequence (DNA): TGTGCCAGCAGCGCCGGGGGCTTCTCTGGAAACACCATATATTTT.

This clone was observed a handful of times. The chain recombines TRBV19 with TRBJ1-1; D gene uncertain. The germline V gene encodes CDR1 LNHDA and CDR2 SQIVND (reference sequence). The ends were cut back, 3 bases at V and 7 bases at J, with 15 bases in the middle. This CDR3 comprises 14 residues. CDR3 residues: CASSILSGRDEAFF. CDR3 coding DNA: TGTGCCAGTAGTATTCTCTCGGGGAGGGATGAAGCTTTCTTT.

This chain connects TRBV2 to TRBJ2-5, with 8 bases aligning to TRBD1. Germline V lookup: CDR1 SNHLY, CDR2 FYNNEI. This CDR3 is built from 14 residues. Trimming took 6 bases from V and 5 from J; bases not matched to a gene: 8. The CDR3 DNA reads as TGTGCCAGCAGGGGGACAGGAGCACGGGAGACCCAGTACTTC. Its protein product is CASRGTGARETQYF.